Below, 24 T cell receptor beta chains from the same sample are listed, as sequenced in a study of blood T cell repertoires in COVID-19. The data were produced by immunoSEQ multiplex PCR, yet TCRdb's version contains in-frame clones alone and is incomplete. The sample lists 94,000 or so clones; around 89% were seen once. The sequencing sample was made of peripheral blood. The receptors originated from an elderly woman with active COVID-19.

The V gene is TRBV11-2, the J gene TRBJ1-4; D is possibly TRBD1 (6 bases). This CDR3 spans 15 amino acids. Trimming pared 2 bases from V and 11 bases from J, leaving 18 bases between. Germline V gene sequence: CDR1 SGHAT, CDR2 FQNNGV. The DNA of the CDR3 is TGTGCCAGCAGCTTAAAACTACGGGACACTCGGAAACTGTTTTTT. This encodes CASSLKLRDTRKLFF.

This rearrangement joins TRBV28 to TRBJ1-1; the D is unclear. Germline loops: CDR1 MDHEN, CDR2 SYDVKM. Trimming took 5 bases from V and 1 from J, leaving 11 bases between them. The CDR3 runs 14 residues. CDR3 nucleotides: TGTGCCAGCAGTCCCATCGGTGGGAACACTGAAGCTTTCTTT. Translated: CASSPIGGNTEAFF.

The count of this clone is one. The chain joins TRBV20-1 to TRBJ2-1; D is undetermined. CDR1 DFQATT and CDR2 SNEGSKA come from the germline V gene (reference sequence). V was trimmed by 1 base and J by 6 bases, leaving 4 bases between them. The length of the CDR3 is 11 residues. CDR3: CSARVVNEQFF. DNA for the CDR3: TGCAGTGCTAGAGTCGTCAATGAGCAGTTCTTC.

This sequence joins TRBV9 and TRBJ2-7; 12 nucleotides align to TRBD2. CDR1 is SGDLS and CDR2 is YYNGEE in the germline V gene. Germline trimming cut 3 bases from V and 2 bases from J; bases unmatched to any gene: 3. CDR3 length: 15 amino acids. In nucleotides, the CDR3 is TGTGCCAGCAGCGCGACTAGCGGGAGTACCTACGAGCAGTACTTC. Its protein is CASSATSGSTYEQYF. Complete variable domain (other parts from reference TRBV9 and TRBJ2-7): DSGVTQTPKHLITATGQRVTLRCSPRSGDLSVYWYQQSLDQGLQFLIQYYNGEERAKGNILERFSAQQFPDLHSELNLSSLELGDSALYFCASSATSGSTYEQYFGPGTRLTVT.

The chain is built from TRBV9 and TRBJ2-3; the D is unclear. V gave up 0 bases and J gave up 6 bases, with 8 bases separating them. The CDR3 loop spans 13 amino acids. From germline, CDR1 is SGDLS and CDR2 YYNGEE. CDR3 in amino acids: CASSVVTRDTQYF. In nucleotides, the CDR3 is TGTGCCAGCAGCGTAGTAACGAGGGATACGCAGTATTTT.

This clone was found a few times. The chain combines TRBV4-2 with TRBJ2-3, with 12 positions matching TRBD2. This CDR3 is built from 18 residues. Germline V gives CDR1 LGHNA, CDR2 YNFKEQ. J was trimmed by 0 bases and V by 1 base; bases with no gene match: 5. CDR3 region: CASSQGLAGDSSTDTQYF. For the CDR3, the DNA is TGTGCCAGCAGCCAAGGACTAGCGGGGGACTCTAGCACAGATACGCAGTATTTT.

J is TRBJ1-4 and V is TRBV19, with 7 bases lining up with TRBD1. From germline, CDR1 is LNHDA and CDR2 SQIVND (reference sequence). This CDR3 has 16 residues. The J segment lost 8 bases and the V segment lost 4 bases, leaving 13 bases of the junction unmatched. This CDR3 is CASSRPGQPSGEKLFF. The CDR3, as DNA: TGTGCCAGTAGTAGACCGGGACAGCCATCGGGGGAAAAACTGTTTTTT. Full variable domain (outside the CDR3, taken from reference TRBV19 and TRBJ1-4): DGGITQSPKYLFRKEGQNVTLSCEQNLNHDAMYWYRQDPGQGLRLIYYSQIVNDFQKGDIAEGYSVSREKKESFPLTVTSAQKNPTAFYLCASSRPGQPSGEKLFFGSGTQLSVL.

The CDR3, as DNA: TGTGCCAGCAATCGGGACAGCCGACCCTCTGGGGCCAACGTCCTGACTTTC. This sequence encodes CASNRDSRPSGANVLTF. This chain connects TRBV28 to TRBJ2-6; TRBD1 matches at 7 bases. Germline V CDR1 and CDR2: MDHEN, SYDVKM. V gave up 7 bases and J gave up 0 bases; unmatched junction bases: 9. The CDR3 runs to 17 residues.

The J gene is TRBJ2-3, the V gene TRBV5-5; no definite D call. The CDR3 contains 14 residues. The germline gives CDR1 SGHKS, CDR2 YYEKEE (reference sequence). With 2 bases removed from V and 0 bases from J, the gap between germline ends came to 7 bases. CDR3 bases: TGTGCCAGCAGCTTAACAGTTAGCACAGATACGCAGTATTTT. It is translated as CASSLTVSTDTQYF.

This clone was recorded only once. CDR3 nucleotide sequence: TGTGCCAGCTCACCTCAGGGGGCGGATGGCTACACCTTC. Its protein is CASSPQGADGYTF. This chain links TRBV18 with TRBJ1-2; 8 bases are shared with TRBD1. CDR1 is KGHSH and CDR2 is LQKENI in the germline V gene. This CDR3 has 13 amino acids. The ends lost 3 bases at V and 6 bases at J; junction bases unmatched: 3.

The chain uses TRBV7-2 and TRBJ2-3, with a tentative D call TRBD2 (5 bases). The CDR3 covers 13 residues. Trimming took off 7 bases at V and 5 bases at J, with 13 bases between the two ends. Germline V lookup: CDR1 SGHTA, CDR2 FQGNSA. CDR3 region: CASTPRRGDTQYF. The CDR3 DNA reads TGTGCCAGCACCCCGCGCCGGGGAGATACGCAGTATTTT.

The chain employs TRBV5-6 and TRBJ1-1; D perhaps matches TRBD1 (6 bases). The CDR3 totals 14 residues. Deletions cut 2 bases from V and 10 bases from J, with 18 bases between. The germline gives CDR1 SGHDT, CDR2 YYEEEE. CDR3 DNA sequence: TGTGCCAGCAGCTTTGGGGCTGCAGGGGTTCGAGCTTTCTTT. Its protein product is CASSFGAAGVRAFF.

The chain joins TRBV7-8 to TRBJ1-3; D is unresolved. V was pared by 0 bases and J by 4 bases, with 16 bases between. The CDR3 has 17 residues. CDR1 and CDR2 from the germline V gene are SGHVS and FQNEAQ. The CDR3 bases are TGTGCCAGCAGCTTAGCGACGAGGAGAGGGCTCGGAAACACCATATATTTT. Translating it yields CASSLATRRGLGNTIYF. Full variable domain (outside the CDR3, taken from reference TRBV7-8 and TRBJ1-3): GAGVSQSPRYKVAKRGQDVALRCDPISGHVSLFWYQQALGQGPEFLTYFQNEAQLDKSGLPSDRFFAERPEGSVSTLKIQRTQQEDSAVYLCASSLATRRGLGNTIYFGEGSWLTVV.

This chain links TRBV5-5 with TRBJ2-1; the match to TRBD2 covers 9 bases. The CDR3 is 16 amino acids. Germline-derived CDR1 and CDR2 are SGHKS and YYEKEE (reference sequence). Losses at the gene ends were 0 bases for V and 9 bases for J; bases not matched to a gene: 10. The CDR3 sequence: CASSLEALAGWSEQFF. The DNA of the CDR3 is TGTGCCAGCAGCTTGGAGGCGCTAGCGGGATGGAGTGAGCAGTTCTTC.

The gene calls are TRBV25-1 and TRBJ2-3, with D perhaps matching TRBD1 (5 bases). This CDR3 has 13 amino acids. V was shortened by 1 base and J by 6 bases, with 8 bases between the two germline ends. The germline V gene encodes CDR1 MGHDK and CDR2 SYGVNS. The CDR3 sequence: CASSEWGPDTQYF. As DNA, the CDR3 is TGTGCCAGCAGTGAATGGGGCCCCGATACGCAGTATTTT.

This chain uses TRBV2 with TRBJ1-2; 10 bases match TRBD1. V lost 4 bases and J lost 1; bases outside the gene matches: 0. Germline CDR1 SNHLY, CDR2 FYNNEI. The CDR3 length is 14 residues. CDR3 region: CASSGDRGNYGYTF. The CDR3 DNA follows: TGTGCCAGCAGTGGGGACAGGGGTAACTATGGCTACACCTTC.

In its sample, this clone was seen once. The rearrangement uses TRBV3-1 (or the pseudogene TRBV3-2) and TRBJ2-5; 8 bases line up with TRBD2. Germline V gene data show CDR1 as LGHDT and CDR2 as YNNKEL (reference sequence). CDR3 size: 17 residues. With V trimmed by 5 bases and J by 4 bases, 15 bases remained unmatched. CDR3 protein: CASSSLGTSMGGETQYF. The CDR3 DNA reads as TGTGCCAGCAGCTCACTGGGGACTAGTATGGGGGGAGAGACCCAGTACTTC.

The gene calls are TRBV27 and TRBJ2-1; possible D gene TRBD1, 6 bases. The CDR3 covers 15 residues. CDR1 is MNHEY and CDR2 is SMNVEV in the germline V gene (reference sequence). The V and J ends lost 6 bases and 2 bases respectively, with 14 bases between them. The CDR3 spells CASRGTGSPYNEQFF. Written as DNA, the CDR3 is TGTGCCAGCAGAGGAACAGGGTCGCCCTACAATGAGCAGTTCTTC.

V gene TRBV11-1 combines with J gene TRBJ2-5, with D possibly being TRBD1 (6 bases). This CDR3 is built from 16 residues. V was pared by 4 bases and J by 0 bases, with 15 bases between. Germline V gene lookup returns CDR1 SGHAT and CDR2 FQDESV (reference sequence). The CDR3 DNA sequence: TGTGCCAGCAGCTCGCAGGGGTTAACGTACCAAGAGACCCAGTACTTC. Translation: CASSSQGLTYQETQYF.

The chain combines TRBV7-6 with TRBJ2-1, with D maybe TRBD2 (7 bases). Germline lookup yields CDR1 SGHVS and CDR2 FNYEAQ. With 0 bases removed from V and 6 bases from J, the gap between germline ends came to 15 bases. CDR3 length equals 16 residues. The CDR3 region is CASSLAGAGASNEQFF. The DNA of the CDR3 is TGTGCCAGCAGCTTAGCCGGTGCGGGGGCTTCCAATGAGCAGTTCTTC.

J is TRBJ2-1 and V is TRBV29-1; 10 nucleotides agree with TRBD1. Germline CDR1 and CDR2: SQVTM and ANQGSEA. V shed 5 bases and J 8 bases; nucleotides not matched to a gene: 9. The CDR3 is 14 amino acids. The CDR3 DNA follows: TGCAGCGTTACGACAGGGGGCCTTACGTATGAGCAGTTCTTC. It encodes CSVTTGGLTYEQFF.

The V gene is TRBV3-1 (or the pseudogene TRBV3-2), the J gene TRBJ2-3; D unclear. Trimming cost V 0 bases and J 0 bases, with 7 bases left between them. CDR3 size: 15 residues. In germline, CDR1 is LGHDT, CDR2 YNNKEL (reference sequence). DNA for the CDR3: TGTGCCAGCAGCCAAGAACCGGAGAGCACAGATACGCAGTATTTT. Protein sequence: CASSQEPESTDTQYF.

The V gene is TRBV24-1, the J gene TRBJ2-1; 15 bases match TRBD2. Trimming took 7 bases from V and 9 from J; bases not matched to a gene: 3. This CDR3 contains 14 residues. CDR1 KGHDR and CDR2 SFDVKD come from the germline V gene. The DNA of the CDR3 is TGTGCCACCAGCCCGGGACTAGCGGGAGGTGAGCAGTTCTTC. This gives the protein CATSPGLAGGEQFF.

Only a few counts were recorded for this clone. V and J are TRBV5-1 and TRBJ1-1; D is possibly TRBD1 (5 bases). Germline loops: CDR1 SGHRS, CDR2 YFSETQ. The length of the CDR3 is 12 residues. Trimming cost V 6 bases and J 2 bases, with 8 bases left between them. The CDR3 loop is CASKTANTEAFF. DNA of the CDR3: TGCGCCAGCAAGACAGCCAACACTGAAGCTTTCTTT.